The following is a T cell receptor (beta chain) sequence with its context. Its antigen is unidentified. The data were obtained in a study of T cell responses to AZD1222 COVID-19 vaccine. Study results and limitations: Unmutated variant regions are reportedly the target of nearly half of TCRs that are spike-specific. Seropositive status at baseline applied to only 6 or 7 AZD1222 recipients. The repertoires were collected only after the peak T cell response.

Only in-frame clones appear in the TCRdb table, and some are missing; sequencing was by immunoSEQ multiplex PCR. The sample holds 150,000 to 200,000 clones, 75% to 90% seen once. Germline V gene lookup returns CDR1 MGHRA and CDR2 YSYEKL. The CDR3 spans 16 residues. With V trimmed by 3 bases and J by 6 bases, 9 bases remained unmatched. The rearrangement links TRBV4-1 to TRBJ2-4; 9 bases match TRBD1. The sequences come from peripheral blood, collected on day 0 of AZD1222 vaccination. This TCR derives from an adult in good health. In nucleotides, the CDR3 is TGCGCCAGCAGCCAGGATCCGGGACAGGGAACAAACATTCAGTACTTC. It encodes CASSQDPGQGTNIQYF.